One sample yielded the 14 T cell receptor beta chains listed below, sequenced in a study of blood T cells in healthy people across ages. The use of a sample-barcoded 5' primer and a J-beta primer mix characterized a second PCR of about 7 to 12 cycles. One entry per CDR3 protein results from TCRdb running MiXCR on the 5' RACE reads. The repertoire holds over a million distinct CDR3 sequences, with under 55% as singletons. The sample consisted of blood. Receptors were obtained from a woman aged 60-75 years in good health.

The chain recombines TRBV28 with TRBJ2-3, with D perhaps matching TRBD1 or TRBD2 (6 bases each). Germline CDR1 reads MDHEN; CDR2 reads SYDVKM. Trimming cost V 6 bases and J 6 bases, with 25 bases left between them. The CDR3 is 17 amino acids. The CDR3 sequence: CASSRLDRPGGVDTQYF. The CDR3 region has the DNA TGTGCCAGCAGCCGACTAGACAGGCCCGGAGGTGTGGATACGCAGTATTTT.

V gene TRBV27 combines with J gene TRBJ2-1, with a weak D call TRBD1 (5 bases). Gene TRBJ2-7 matches the end of the DNA better, so the J call may be wrong. Germline assignment: CDR1 MNHEY and CDR2 SMNVEV (reference sequence). The CDR3 sequence is 17 residues long. Written as DNA, the CDR3 is TGTGCCAGCAGTTTATCCTTCGGAAAAAAGGGGTACAATGAGCAGTACTTC. This sequence encodes CASSLSFGKKGYNEQYF.

In its sample, this clonotype was seen a few times. This rearrangement joins TRBV20-1 to TRBJ2-1; 8 positions agree with TRBD2. Trimming took 6 bases from V and 0 from J; bases not matched to a gene: 7. CDR3 size: 15 residues. Germline CDR1 reads DFQATT; CDR2 reads SNEGSKA (reference sequence). This CDR3 is CSAQTSDSSYNEQFF. As DNA, the CDR3 is TGCAGTGCGCAGACTAGCGACAGCTCCTACAATGAGCAGTTCTTC.

The gene calls are TRBV10-2 and TRBJ2-7; 11 nucleotides match TRBD2. The better agreement between TRBJ2-5 and the DNA end casts doubt on the J call. The CDR3 extends over 15 amino acids. Germline values: CDR1 WSHSY, CDR2 SAAADI. CDR3 sequence (DNA): TGCGCCAGCAACGACCTTGGGACTAGCGGAGAGACCCAGTACTTC. Its translation: CASNDLGTSGETQYF.

This clonotype was counted a few times. V gene TRBV5-1 combines with J gene TRBJ2-7; D may be TRBD1 or TRBD2 (9 bases each). Germline V gives CDR1 SGHRS, CDR2 YFSETQ. Trimming took off 5 bases at V and 5 bases at J, with 20 bases between the two ends. The CDR3 extends over 15 amino acids. CDR3 protein: CASSAGGTGFDEQYF. The DNA for the CDR3 is TGCGCCAGCAGTGCGGGAGGGACAGGGTTCGACGAGCAGTACTTC.

This sequence joins TRBV15 and TRBJ1-4; 9 nucleotides match TRBD1. Germline V gene lookup returns CDR1 LNHNV and CDR2 YYDKDF (reference sequence). J lost 5 bases, V lost 3 bases, and 4 bases had no gene match. The CDR3 runs 15 residues. Here the CDR3 reads CATSSPGTGNEKLFF. CDR3 nucleotide sequence: TGTGCCACCAGCAGCCCCGGGACAGGGAATGAAAAACTGTTTTTT.

The chain couples TRBV29-1 to TRBJ1-1; maybe TRBD1 (6 bases). This CDR3 has 15 residues. Germline CDR1 is SQVTM and CDR2 is ANQGSEA. V lost 6 bases, J lost 4 bases, and 21 bases lay in between. CDR3 coding DNA: TGCAGCGTCGTCCCGGGACATCTGATGAGCACTGAAGCTTTCTTT. Protein product: CSVVPGHLMSTEAFF. The whole variable domain, filled in from reference TRBV29-1 and TRBJ1-1, reads SAVISQKPSRDICQRGTSLTIQCQVDSQVTMMFWYRQQPGQSLTLIATANQGSEATYESGFVIDKFPISRPNLTFSTLTVSNMSPEDSSIYLCSVVPGHLMSTEAFFGQGTRLTVV.

This chain uses TRBV10-3 with TRBJ2-3, with D unresolved. CDR1 and CDR2 from the germline V gene are ENHRY and SYGVKD. The ends were cut back, 4 bases at V and 2 bases at J, with 10 bases in the middle. CDR3 length: 14 residues. The CDR3 region is CAISGGSLTDTQYF. The CDR3 region has the DNA TGTGCCATCAGTGGGGGTAGCCTCACAGATACGCAGTATTTT.

The chain has TRBV20-1 and TRBJ2-1; D ambiguous. This CDR3 comprises 12 residues. The germline V gene encodes CDR1 DFQATT and CDR2 SNEGSKA (reference sequence). With 5 bases removed from V and 9 bases from J, the gap between germline ends came to 14 bases. The CDR3 region is CSAGSHTGEQFF. CDR3 bases: TGCAGTGCTGGATCCCACACCGGTGAGCAGTTCTTC.

Regarding this clonotype: One junction end disagrees with the germline gene, perhaps due to a read error. The chain combines TRBV5-1 with TRBJ1-2; 7 nucleotides match TRBD1. The CDR3 length is 15 residues. The V gene's germline CDR1 is SGHRS and CDR2 YFSETQ. The CDR3 sequence: CAGSLNLRGAYGYTF. CDR3 bases: TGCGCCGGCAGCCTAAACCTCAGGGGGGCCTATGGCTACACCTTC.

V is TRBV2 and J is TRBJ1-5; the D gene is possibly TRBD1 (5 bases). The CDR3 consists of 14 residues. Germline V gene data show CDR1 as SNHLY and CDR2 as FYNNEI. The V and J ends lost 3 bases and 4 bases respectively, with 10 bases between them. CDR3 loop: CASSEVRGNQPQHF. In DNA, the CDR3 is TGTGCCAGCAGTGAGGTTAGGGGAAATCAGCCCCAGCATTTT. The full variable domain, completed using reference TRBV2 and TRBJ1-5, is EPEVTQTPSHQVTQMGQEVILRCVPISNHLYFYWYRQILGQKVEFLVSFYNNEISEKSEIFDDQFSVERPDGSNFTLKIRSTKLEDSAMYFCASSEVRGNQPQHFGDGTRLSIL.

This clonotype appeared once. The V and J genes are TRBV4-2 and TRBJ1-1, with D possibly TRBD1 on 5 matching bases. V lost 3 bases to trimming and J lost 4 bases, with 12 bases between them. This CDR3 spans 14 amino acids. Germline-derived CDR1 and CDR2 are LGHNA and YNFKEQ. Written as DNA, the CDR3 is TGTGCCAGCAGCCATGTAAGCGGGGGCACTGAAGCTTTCTTT. Its protein product is CASSHVSGGTEAFF.

The rearrangement joins TRBV20-1 to TRBJ2-5, with 7 bases fitting TRBD1. Germline lookup yields CDR1 DFQATT and CDR2 SNEGSKA (reference sequence). There are 15 residues in the CDR3. V was pared by 0 bases and J by 5 bases, with 9 bases of the junction left unmatched. CDR3 loop: CSARDPGQLEETQYF. Here the CDR3 DNA reads TGCAGTGCTAGAGACCCGGGACAGCTAGAGGAGACCCAGTACTTC.

About this clonotype itself: The junction and the germline gene differ at one end; a read error may be behind it. The genes are TRBV9 and TRBJ2-3; D assignment may be TRBD1 or TRBD2 (8 bases each). CDR1 and CDR2 (germline): SGDLS, YYNGEE. The CDR3 spans 15 residues. The CDR3 loop reads CASNSRGREADTRYF. CDR3 sequence (DNA): TGTGCCAGCAACTCCAGGGGGCGGGAGGCAGATACGCGGTATTTT.